One TCR beta chain is described in this entry. Antigen specificity is unknown. The time point was: patch test 2, 6 weeks after DPC sensitization. Treatment: therapeutic diphenylcyclopropenone sensitization with weekly scalp DPC. Prior to application of each patch test, blood was drawn. CDR3 length: 14 residues. Germline V gives CDR1 SEHNR, CDR2 FQNEAQ (reference sequence). Germline trimming cut 4 bases from V and 5 bases from J; bases unmatched to any gene: 4. The data derive from a study of human T cells and chemical hapten exposure. Regarding the study as a whole: As the donors had alopecia, their immune response may differ from healthy people's.

Authors' analysis steps: Across samples, TCR counts had a median of about 92,000 and ranged from about 23,224 to 700,000. TCRdb called the RACE reads again in MiXCR, with one record for every CDR3 protein. TCRdb assigned the V and J calls; the authors' analysis was not used. This table has 350,000 to 400,000 distinct CDR3 sequences, just under 6.5% appearing once. The J gene is TRBJ2-2, the V gene TRBV7-9; 7 nucleotides line up with TRBD1. This specimen was whole blood, taken in connection with sensitization to the hapten diphenylcyclopropenone (DPC). The origin of this receptor is a woman aged 18-30 years with alopecia areata. Some clones in this sample may be carry-over from other donors' samples. CDR3 nucleotide sequence: TGTGCCAGCAGCTGGGGACAGCCGACCGGGGAGCTGTTTTTT. This translates into CASSWGQPTGELFF.